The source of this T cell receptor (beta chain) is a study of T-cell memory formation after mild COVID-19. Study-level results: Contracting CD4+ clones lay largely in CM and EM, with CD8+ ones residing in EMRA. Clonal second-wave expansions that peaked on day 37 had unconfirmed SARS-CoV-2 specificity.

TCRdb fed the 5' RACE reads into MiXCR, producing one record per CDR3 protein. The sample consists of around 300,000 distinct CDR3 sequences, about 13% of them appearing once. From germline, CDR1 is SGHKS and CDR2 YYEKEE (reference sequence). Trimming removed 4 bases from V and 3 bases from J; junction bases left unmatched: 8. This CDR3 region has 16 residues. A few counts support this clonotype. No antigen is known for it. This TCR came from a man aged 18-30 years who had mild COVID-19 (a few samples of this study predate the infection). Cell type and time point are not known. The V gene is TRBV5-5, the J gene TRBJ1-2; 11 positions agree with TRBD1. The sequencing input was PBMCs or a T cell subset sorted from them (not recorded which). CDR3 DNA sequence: TGTGCCAGCAGCGAAGGACAGGGGGCCACTTACTATGGCTACACCTTC. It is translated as CASSEGQGATYYGYTF.